This T cell receptor beta chain was identified in a study of molecular identifiers for immune sequencing clone quantification. Turning to the study itself: Naive CD8 cell RNA, from 20,000 or 100,000 cells, was split five ways in replicates, with four sequenced. Whole-study findings and limits: A single cell's spiked Jurkat TCR RNA was reportedly detectable among 900,000 to 1,000,000 naive cells. For effector cells, clones above 20 RNA copies held over 99% of molecules; for naive cells, under 1%.

The junction had 8 bases not matched to a gene; V was cut back by 3 bases and J by 3 bases. Per the germline V gene, CDR1 is DFQATT and CDR2 is SNEGSKA (reference sequence). The CDR3 length is 14 residues. Bulk libraries came from a prior protocol with listed TCR primers. Via MiXCR, TCRdb re-called the PCR reads, giving one row per CDR3 protein. The sample lists around 320,000 distinct CDR3 sequences; 24% were seen once. This clonotype was counted only a few times. Its target is not known. The chain joins TRBV20-1 to TRBJ2-7; 7 bases fit TRBD1. The clonotype originates from a human donor in good health. Some libraries in this study had Jurkat cell RNA spiked in. The sequenced material came from naive CD8+ T cells from blood, with Jurkat cell RNA spiked in. Subset defined: FACS-sorted CD8+CD4-CCR7+CD45RA+ naive T cells. CDR3 in amino acids: CSASSSDRYYEQYF. The CDR3 DNA sequence: TGCAGTGCTAGTTCCTCGGACAGGTACTACGAGCAGTACTTC.